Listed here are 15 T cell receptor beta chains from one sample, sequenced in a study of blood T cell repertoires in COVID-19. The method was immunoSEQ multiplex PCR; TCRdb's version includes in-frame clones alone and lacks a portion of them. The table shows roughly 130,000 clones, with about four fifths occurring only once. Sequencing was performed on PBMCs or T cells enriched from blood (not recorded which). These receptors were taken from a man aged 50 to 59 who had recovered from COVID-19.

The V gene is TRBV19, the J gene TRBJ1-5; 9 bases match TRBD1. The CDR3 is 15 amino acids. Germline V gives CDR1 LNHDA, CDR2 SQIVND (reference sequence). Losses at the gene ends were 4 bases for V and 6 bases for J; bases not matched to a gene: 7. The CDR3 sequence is CASSSWDRVAQPQHF. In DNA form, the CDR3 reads TGTGCCAGTAGTAGCTGGGACAGGGTAGCTCAGCCCCAGCATTTT.

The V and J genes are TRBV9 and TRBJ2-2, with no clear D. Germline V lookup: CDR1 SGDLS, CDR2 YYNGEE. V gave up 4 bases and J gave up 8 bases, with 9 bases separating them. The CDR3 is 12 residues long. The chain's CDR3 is CASSTRVGELFF. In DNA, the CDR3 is TGTGCCAGCAGCACCCGGGTGGGGGAGCTGTTTTTT. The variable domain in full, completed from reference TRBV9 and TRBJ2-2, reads DSGVTQTPKHLITATGQRVTLRCSPRSGDLSVYWYQQSLDQGLQFLIQYYNGEERAKGNILERFSAQQFPDLHSELNLSSLELGDSALYFCASSTRVGELFFGEGSRLTVL.

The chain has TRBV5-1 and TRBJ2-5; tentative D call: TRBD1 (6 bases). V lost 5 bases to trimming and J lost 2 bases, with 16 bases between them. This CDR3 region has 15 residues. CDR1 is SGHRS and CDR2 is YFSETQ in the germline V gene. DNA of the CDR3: TGCGCCAGCAGTCCTTCAGGGGCGTCACAAGAGACCCAGTACTTC. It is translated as CASSPSGASQETQYF.

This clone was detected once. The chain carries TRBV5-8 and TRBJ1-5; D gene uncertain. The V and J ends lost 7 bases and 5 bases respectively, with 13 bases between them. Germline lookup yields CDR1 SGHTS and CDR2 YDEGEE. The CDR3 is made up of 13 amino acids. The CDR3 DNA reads TGTGCCAGCGCTAGAGTTGGTCATCAGCCCCAGCATTTT. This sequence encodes CASARVGHQPQHF.

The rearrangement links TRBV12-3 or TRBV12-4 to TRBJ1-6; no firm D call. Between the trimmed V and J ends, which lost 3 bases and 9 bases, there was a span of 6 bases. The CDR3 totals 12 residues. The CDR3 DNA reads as TGTGCCAGCAGTTTTGGGCCTTCACCCCTCCACTTT. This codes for CASSFGPSPLHF.

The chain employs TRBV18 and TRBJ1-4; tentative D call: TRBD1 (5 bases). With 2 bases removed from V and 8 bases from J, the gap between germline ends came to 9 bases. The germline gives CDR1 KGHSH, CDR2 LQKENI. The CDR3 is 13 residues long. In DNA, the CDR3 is TGTGCCAGCTCACCAGGCAGGGCCGAAAAACTGTTTTTT. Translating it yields CASSPGRAEKLFF.

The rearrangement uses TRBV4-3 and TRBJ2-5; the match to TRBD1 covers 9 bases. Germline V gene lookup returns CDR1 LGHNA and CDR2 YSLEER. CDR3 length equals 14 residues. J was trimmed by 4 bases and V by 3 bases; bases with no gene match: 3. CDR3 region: CASSQGQGGETQYF. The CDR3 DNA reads TGCGCCAGCAGCCAGGGACAGGGCGGAGAGACCCAGTACTTC.

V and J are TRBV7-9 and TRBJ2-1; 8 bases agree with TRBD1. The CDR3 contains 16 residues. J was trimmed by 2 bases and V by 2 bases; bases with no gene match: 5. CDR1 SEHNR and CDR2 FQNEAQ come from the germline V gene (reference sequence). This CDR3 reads CASSLTATGAYNEQFF. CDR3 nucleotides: TGTGCCAGCAGCTTAACAGCGACAGGGGCCTACAATGAGCAGTTCTTC.

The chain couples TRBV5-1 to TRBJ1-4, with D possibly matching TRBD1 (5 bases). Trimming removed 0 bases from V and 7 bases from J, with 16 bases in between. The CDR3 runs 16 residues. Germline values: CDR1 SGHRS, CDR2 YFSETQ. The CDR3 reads CASSLEQASDPEKLFF. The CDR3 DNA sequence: TGCGCCAGCAGCTTGGAACAGGCATCCGACCCTGAAAAACTGTTTTTT.

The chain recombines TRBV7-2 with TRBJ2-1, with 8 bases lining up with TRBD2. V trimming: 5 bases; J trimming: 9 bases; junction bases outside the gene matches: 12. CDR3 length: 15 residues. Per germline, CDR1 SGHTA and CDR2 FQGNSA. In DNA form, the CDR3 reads TGTGCCAGCAGCCTACGGGGCCCACGGGAGGGTGAGCAGTTCTTC. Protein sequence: CASSLRGPREGEQFF. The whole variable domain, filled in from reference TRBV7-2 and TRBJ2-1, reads GAGVSQSPSNKVTEKGKDVELRCDPISGHTALYWYRQSLGQGLEFLIYFQGNSAPDKSGLPSDRFSAERTGGSVSTLTIQRTQQEDSAVYLCASSLRGPREGEQFFGPGTRLTVL.

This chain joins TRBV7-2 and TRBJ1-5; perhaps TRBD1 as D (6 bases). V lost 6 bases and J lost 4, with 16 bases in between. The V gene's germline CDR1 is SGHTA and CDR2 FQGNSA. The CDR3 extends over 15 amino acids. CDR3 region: CASSAPGHLNQPQHF. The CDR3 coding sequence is TGTGCCAGCAGTGCACCGGGACACCTAAATCAGCCCCAGCATTTT.

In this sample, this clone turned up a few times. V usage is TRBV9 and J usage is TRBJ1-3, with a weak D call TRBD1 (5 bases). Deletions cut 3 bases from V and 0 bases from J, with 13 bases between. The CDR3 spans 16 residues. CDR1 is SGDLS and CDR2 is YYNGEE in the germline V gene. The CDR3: CASSGRDSSSGNTIYF. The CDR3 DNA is TGTGCCAGCAGCGGCCGGGACTCAAGCTCTGGAAACACCATATATTTT.

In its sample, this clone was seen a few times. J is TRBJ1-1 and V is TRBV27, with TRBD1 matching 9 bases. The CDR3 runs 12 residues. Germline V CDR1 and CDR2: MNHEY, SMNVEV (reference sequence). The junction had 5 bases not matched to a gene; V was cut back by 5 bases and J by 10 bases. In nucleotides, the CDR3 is TGTGCCAGCAGTGAATACAGGGGGCGAGCTTTCTTT. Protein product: CASSEYRGRAFF.

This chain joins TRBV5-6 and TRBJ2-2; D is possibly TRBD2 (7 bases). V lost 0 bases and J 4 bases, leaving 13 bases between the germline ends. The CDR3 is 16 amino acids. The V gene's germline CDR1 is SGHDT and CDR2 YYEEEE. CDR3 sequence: CASSLAKGGTTGELFF. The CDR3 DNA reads TGTGCCAGCAGCTTGGCTAAGGGGGGGACCACCGGGGAGCTGTTTTTT.

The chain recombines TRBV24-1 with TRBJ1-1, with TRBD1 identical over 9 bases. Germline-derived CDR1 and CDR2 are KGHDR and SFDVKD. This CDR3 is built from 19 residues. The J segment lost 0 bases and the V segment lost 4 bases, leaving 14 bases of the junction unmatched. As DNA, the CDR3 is TGTGCCACCAGTGAGACCGGCGTACGACAGGGGGAGATGAACACTGAAGCTTTCTTT. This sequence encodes CATSETGVRQGEMNTEAFF.